The 23 T cell receptor beta chains presented below share a single source sample, sequenced in a study of T cell responses to AZD1222 COVID-19 vaccine. Profiled with immunoSEQ multiplex PCR; TCRdb holds only in-frame clones, not every one. Of 110,000 to 150,000 clones in the sample, about 88% are singletons; the top ten hold about 4.4%. Sample: peripheral blood, taken on day 0 of AZD1222 vaccination. Every receptor here comes from an adult in good health.

The chain is built from TRBV6-1 and TRBJ1-1; no reliable D call. This CDR3 spans 14 amino acids. V dropped 2 bases and J dropped 3 bases, with 10 bases sitting between them. Germline loops: CDR1 MNHNS, CDR2 SASEGT. CDR3 coding DNA: TGTGCCAGCAGTGAATACTGGGGTGACACTGAAGCTTTCTTT. Protein product: CASSEYWGDTEAFF.

The gene calls are TRBV7-9 and TRBJ2-5, with 8 nucleotides matching TRBD1. There are 14 residues in the CDR3. Germline lookup yields CDR1 SEHNR and CDR2 FQNEAQ (reference sequence). V lost 5 bases, J lost 7 bases, and 9 bases stayed unmatched. In DNA form, the CDR3 reads TGTGCCAGCAGCCTTCGACAGGGGAGGCTGACCCAGTACTTC. It is translated as CASSLRQGRLTQYF.

The chain combines TRBV7-9 with TRBJ1-2, with D perhaps matching TRBD1 (6 bases). The CDR3 is made up of 15 amino acids. Germline CDR1 SEHNR, CDR2 FQNEAQ (reference sequence). V shed 4 bases and J shed 8 bases, with 20 bases lying between them. The CDR3 region has the DNA TGTGCCAGCAGCTGGGGACACCAGGTCCTCAAGGGCTACACCTTC. Residues: CASSWGHQVLKGYTF.

The CDR3: CSVKGEAEKLFF. CDR3 nucleotides: TGCAGCGTAAAGGGCGAGGCTGAAAAACTGTTTTTT. The chain is built from TRBV29-1 and TRBJ1-4; no firm D call. CDR1 is SQVTM, CDR2 ANQGSEA, per germline. Trimming cost V 6 bases and J 7 bases, with 12 bases left between them. CDR3 length: 12 amino acids.

V usage is TRBV5-1 and J usage is TRBJ1-5; D call uncertain. The CDR3 is 13 amino acids. Trimming removed 0 bases at V and 4 bases at J, with 5 bases between. Germline CDR1 and CDR2: SGHRS and YFSETQ. The CDR3 nucleotides are TGCGCCAGCAGCTTGGCCTTAAATCAGCCCCAGCATTTT. Translating it yields CASSLALNQPQHF.

The V call is TRBV5-1, the J call TRBJ1-4; no clear D. There are 14 residues in the CDR3. V was pared by 1 base and J by 5 bases, with 9 bases between. Germline V gene data show CDR1 as SGHRS and CDR2 as YFSETQ. The CDR3 DNA follows: TGCGCCAGCAGCTTGAGGCGGGAGAATGAAAAACTGTTTTTT. This codes for CASSLRRENEKLFF.

The chain joins TRBV4-1 to TRBJ2-7; 9 bases align to TRBD1. V was pared by 4 bases and J by 3 bases, with 7 bases of the junction left unmatched. The CDR3 spans 15 residues. Germline V lookup: CDR1 MGHRA, CDR2 YSYEKL. The CDR3 nucleotides read TGCGCCAGCAGCCCCGGACAGGGGAGTGTCTACGAGCAGTACTTC. This translates into CASSPGQGSVYEQYF.

V is TRBV5-4 and J is TRBJ1-3; D gene uncertain. V was cut by 4 bases and J by 0 bases, with 11 bases left in between. Germline V gene data show CDR1 as SGHNT and CDR2 as YYREEE (reference sequence). The CDR3 has 15 amino acids. The CDR3 loop reads CASSGGRSSGNTIYF. The CDR3 nucleotides are TGTGCCAGCAGCGGAGGCAGGAGCTCTGGAAACACCATATATTTT.

The chain recombines TRBV12-3 or TRBV12-4 with TRBJ1-2, with 8 bases fitting TRBD1. V shed 5 bases, J shed 8 bases, and the junction held 4 bases outside the gene matches. This CDR3 region has 12 residues. CDR3 DNA: TGTGCCAGCAGTCCGGACAGGGACGGCTACACCTTC. Encoded protein: CASSPDRDGYTF.

The rearrangement uses TRBV2 and TRBJ2-6; 8 bases map to TRBD1. Germline trimming cut 5 bases from V and 2 bases from J; bases unmatched to any gene: 2. The CDR3 totals 15 residues. Germline CDR1 and CDR2: SNHLY and FYNNEI. As DNA, the CDR3 is TGTGCCAGCAGTATACAGGGGGCTGGGGCCAACGTCCTGACTTTC. Translating it yields CASSIQGAGANVLTF.

The chain links TRBV7-2 to TRBJ1-2; TRBD1 matches 7 bases. This CDR3 has 17 residues. Looked up from germline, CDR1 is SGHTA and CDR2 is FQGNSA. V lost 1 base, J lost 3 bases, and 11 bases stayed unmatched. CDR3 sequence (DNA): TGTGCCAGCAGCTTAGTAGGGGGCAAGGCAACCTACTATGGCTACACCTTC. Translation: CASSLVGGKATYYGYTF. The full variable domain, rest sourced from reference TRBV7-2 and TRBJ1-2, is GAGVSQSPSNKVTEKGKDVELRCDPISGHTALYWYRQSLGQGLEFLIYFQGNSAPDKSGLPSDRFSAERTGGSVSTLTIQRTQQEDSAVYLCASSLVGGKATYYGYTFGSGTRLTVV.

This clone was recorded a few times. J is TRBJ2-2 and V is TRBV6-4; D is unresolved. The CDR3 covers 13 residues. V lost 4 bases to trimming and J lost 1 base, with 4 bases between them. Germline V gene lookup returns CDR1 MRHNA and CDR2 SNTAGT. In nucleotides, the CDR3 is TGTGCCAGCAGTGGGCAGAACACCGGGGAGCTGTTTTTT. Translation gives CASSGQNTGELFF.

The genes are TRBV13 and TRBJ1-2, with no clear D. The CDR3 loop spans 12 amino acids. Germline-derived CDR1 and CDR2 are PRHDT and FYEKMQ (reference sequence). Between the trimmed V and J ends, which lost 5 bases and 6 bases, there was a span of 10 bases. Here the CDR3 reads CASSPPADGYTF. For the CDR3, the DNA is TGTGCCAGCAGCCCCCCCGCAGATGGCTACACCTTC.

This clone was seen a few times. The chain recombines TRBV10-2 with TRBJ1-5; 7 bases agree with TRBD1. Germline-derived CDR1 and CDR2 are WSHSY and SAAADI. The CDR3 loop spans 14 amino acids. V shed 5 bases and J 3 bases; nucleotides not matched to a gene: 4. The CDR3 sequence: CASSTGVFNQPQHF. For the CDR3, the DNA is TGCGCCAGCAGTACAGGGGTATTCAATCAGCCCCAGCATTTT.

This chain connects TRBV10-3 to TRBJ1-1, with TRBD1 matching 7 bases. This CDR3 is built from 13 residues. In germline, CDR1 is ENHRY, CDR2 SYGVKD. V was pared by 6 bases and J by 1 base, with 2 bases of the junction left unmatched. CDR3: CAIRDRPNTEAFF. CDR3 DNA: TGTGCCATCAGGGACAGGCCGAACACTGAAGCTTTCTTT.

The CDR3 coding sequence is TGCGCCAGCAGCTTGTTAGACACCTATGGCTACACCTTC. It encodes CASSLLDTYGYTF. The V gene is TRBV5-1, the J gene TRBJ1-2, with D unresolved. This CDR3 is built from 13 residues. Germline-derived CDR1 and CDR2 are SGHRS and YFSETQ. The germline V and J ends were trimmed by 1 base and 4 bases, with 8 bases remaining between them.

The chain carries TRBV28 and TRBJ1-1; 8 nucleotides align to TRBD1. The CDR3 extends over 14 amino acids. CDR1 and CDR2 from the germline V gene are MDHEN and SYDVKM. Losses at the gene ends were 4 bases for V and 5 bases for J; bases not matched to a gene: 6. The CDR3 bases are TGTGCCAGCAGTTCACAGGGGGGAAGGACTGAAGCTTTCTTT. Encoded protein: CASSSQGGRTEAFF.

The CDR3 reads CAWTGRINQPQHF. CDR3 nucleotides: TGTGCCTGGACAGGAAGAATCAATCAGCCCCAGCATTTT. V is TRBV30 and J is TRBJ1-5; D is unclear. V lost 4 bases and J lost 3, with 10 bases in between. This CDR3 is 13 amino acids long. Germline-derived CDR1 and CDR2 are GTSNPN and SVGIG (reference sequence).

The rearrangement uses TRBV12-5 and TRBJ1-1; tentative D call: TRBD1 (5 bases). Trimming stripped 1 base from V and 5 bases from J, with 8 bases between. The germline gives CDR1 LGHNT, CDR2 FRNRAP. This CDR3 spans 13 amino acids. CDR3: CASGLGQYTEAFF. In DNA, the CDR3 is TGTGCTAGTGGTTTGGGACAGTATACTGAAGCTTTCTTT.

The chain employs TRBV27 and TRBJ1-1; the D is unclear. Trimming shortened V by 10 bases and J by 0 bases, and 15 bases separated the two germline ends. This CDR3 spans 14 amino acids. The germline gives CDR1 MNHEY, CDR2 SMNVEV (reference sequence). The DNA for the CDR3 is TGTGCCAAACAGAGTGCACTCATGAACACTGAAGCTTTCTTT. Translated: CAKQSALMNTEAFF.

The chain combines TRBV2 with TRBJ1-2; no firm D call. Germline V gene lookup returns CDR1 SNHLY and CDR2 FYNNEI. This CDR3 is built from 11 residues. The V gene lost 11 bases and the J gene lost 1 base, with 8 bases spanning the gap. The CDR3 is CAAGSNYGYTF. The CDR3 DNA follows: TGTGCCGCGGGCAGTAACTATGGCTACACCTTC.

V is TRBV5-1 and J is TRBJ2-5, with a tentative D call TRBD1 (5 bases). Between the trimmed V and J ends, which lost 4 bases and 2 bases, there was a span of 15 bases. Germline CDR1 SGHRS, CDR2 YFSETQ. The CDR3 loop spans 15 amino acids. The CDR3 bases are TGCGCCAGCAGCCACCAGGGATCCTATCAAGAGACCCAGTACTTC. It is translated as CASSHQGSYQETQYF.

The V and J genes are TRBV5-4 and TRBJ2-7, with 8 bases that match TRBD1. J gave up 7 bases and V 5 bases, and 8 bases lay outside the gene matches. This CDR3 region has 13 residues. Germline lookup yields CDR1 SGHNT and CDR2 YYREEE (reference sequence). CDR3 DNA: TGTGCCAGCAGAATTGGACAGGGTACAGAGCAGTACTTC. Its translation is CASRIGQGTEQYF. Filled out from reference TRBV5-4 and TRBJ2-7, the complete variable domain reads ETGVTQSPTHLIKTRGQQVTLRCSSQSGHNTVSWYQQALGQGPQFIFQYYREEENGRGNFPPRFSGLQFPNYSSELNVNALELDDSALYLCASRIGQGTEQYFGPGTRLTVT.